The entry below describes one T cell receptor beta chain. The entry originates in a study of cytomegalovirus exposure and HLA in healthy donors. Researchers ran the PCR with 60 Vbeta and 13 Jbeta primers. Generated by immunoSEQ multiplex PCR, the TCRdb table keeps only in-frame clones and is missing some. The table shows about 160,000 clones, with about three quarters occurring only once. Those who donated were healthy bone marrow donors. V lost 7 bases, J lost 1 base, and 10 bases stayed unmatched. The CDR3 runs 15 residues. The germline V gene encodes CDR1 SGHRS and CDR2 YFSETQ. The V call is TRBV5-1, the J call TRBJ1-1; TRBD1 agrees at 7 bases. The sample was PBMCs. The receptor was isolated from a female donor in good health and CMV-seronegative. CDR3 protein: CASSQEGAWNTEAFF. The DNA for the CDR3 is TGCGCCAGCTCTCAGGAGGGGGCTTGGAACACTGAAGCTTTCTTT.